The 13 T cell receptor beta chains listed next were all sequenced from one sample in a study of low-dose radiotherapy and immunotherapy resistance in tumors. With TRAV- and TRBV-specific primers, first-strand cDNA was made, covering the alpha and beta chains. The TCRs were subjected to amplification over about 20 PCR cycles employing a constant-region primer in conjunction with a V-primer adapter. TCRdb called the reads again in MiXCR, with one record for every CDR3 protein. The data show roughly 90,000 distinct CDR3 sequences, 20% to 25% seen once. Time point noted: after trial treatment. Treatment noted: LDRT plus nivolumab, ipilimumab, low-dose cyclophosphamide and aspirin (RACIN trial). The sample consisted of PBMCs, taken after low-dose radiotherapy plus immunotherapy. The receptors were gathered from a female donor with ovarian cancer.

This clonotype was found many times. This sequence joins TRBV6-2 or TRBV6-3 and TRBJ2-1; D gene ambiguous. Looked up from germline, CDR1 is MNHEY and CDR2 is SVGEGT. CDR3 size: 15 residues. The ends were cut back, 0 bases at V and 0 bases at J, with 6 bases in the middle. The CDR3 DNA is TGTGCCAGCAGTTACTCTGGGGACTCCTACAATGAGCAGTTCTTC. Protein product: CASSYSGDSYNEQFF.

There are many counts of this clonotype. The rearrangement joins TRBV29-1 to TRBJ1-3; D not resolved. Trimming pared 0 bases from V and 5 bases from J, leaving 11 bases between. CDR1 SQVTM and CDR2 ANQGSEA come from the germline V gene. The CDR3 runs to 14 residues. The CDR3, as DNA: TGCAGCGTTGAAGATCATCCGAGGAGAAACACCATATATTTT. Amino acids: CSVEDHPRRNTIYF.

Many counts were recorded for this clonotype. The V and J genes are TRBV7-2 and TRBJ1-1; D is possibly TRBD1 (5 bases). This CDR3 is 14 amino acids long. The germline V gene encodes CDR1 SGHTA and CDR2 FQGNSA. Trimming left V 1 base short and J 8 bases short, with 14 bases between. The CDR3, as DNA: TGTGCCAGCAGCTTAGATGGGTCCGGGACGGAAGCTTTCTTT. This encodes CASSLDGSGTEAFF.

Many counts were recorded for this clonotype. The J gene is TRBJ2-1, the V gene TRBV3-1, with 7 bases that match TRBD2. V dropped 3 bases and J dropped 4; count of bases not matched to a gene: 12. The germline gives CDR1 LGHDT, CDR2 YNNKEL (reference sequence). CDR3 size: 17 residues. CDR3 loop: CASSHNDGRRGYNEQFF. DNA for the CDR3: TGTGCCAGCAGCCATAATGACGGGAGGAGGGGATACAATGAGCAGTTCTTC.

This clonotype was counted ten times or more. J is TRBJ2-5 and V is TRBV7-2; 7 bases agree with TRBD1. Germline V gene sequence: CDR1 SGHTA, CDR2 FQGNSA. CDR3 length: 14 residues. V was pared by 5 bases and J by 4 bases, with 7 bases of the junction left unmatched. The CDR3 protein is CASSPQQGRETQYF. CDR3 in DNA: TGTGCCAGCAGCCCGCAACAGGGGCGAGAGACCCAGTACTTC.

This clonotype was counted at least ten times. V is TRBV29-1 and J is TRBJ2-2, with D possibly called TRBD1 or TRBD2 (5 bases each). Between the trimmed V and J ends, which lost 3 bases and 4 bases, there was a span of 15 bases. CDR3 length: 15 amino acids. Germline V CDR1 and CDR2: SQVTM, ANQGSEA. This chain's CDR3 is CSVELGQGVTGELFF. CDR3 DNA sequence: TGCAGCGTTGAGTTGGGGCAGGGAGTCACCGGGGAGCTGTTTTTT.

This clonotype was picked up many times. This chain links TRBV19 with TRBJ2-1, with TRBD1 as a possible D gene (5 bases). Trimming took 3 bases from V and 2 from J, leaving 14 bases between them. This CDR3 comprises 16 residues. Germline-derived CDR1 and CDR2 are LNHDA and SQIVND (reference sequence). Here the CDR3 reads CASSMKGRNPYNEQFF. In DNA form, the CDR3 reads TGTGCCAGTAGTATGAAGGGGCGGAACCCCTACAATGAGCAGTTCTTC.

This chain joins TRBV11-3 and TRBJ1-1, with a possible D match to TRBD1 (6 bases). Trimming removed 4 bases from V and 4 bases from J, with 7 bases in between. Germline values: CDR1 SGHNT, CDR2 YENEEA. The CDR3 is 12 residues long. The CDR3: CASSSGATEAFF. For the CDR3, the DNA is TGTGCCAGCAGCTCAGGGGCCACTGAAGCTTTCTTT. Using reference TRBV11-3 and TRBJ1-1 for the parts outside the CDR3, the full variable domain is EAGVVQSPRYKIIEKKQPVAFWCNPISGHNTLYWYLQNLGQGPELLIRYENEEAVDDSQLPKDRFSAERLKGVDSTLKIQPAELGDSAVYLCASSSGATEAFFGQGTRLTVV.

This clonotype was seen ten or more times. The V call is TRBV3-1, the J call TRBJ2-1; 12 nucleotides line up with TRBD2. The CDR3 covers 17 residues. CDR1 LGHDT and CDR2 YNNKEL come from the germline V gene (reference sequence). Unmatched junction bases numbered 7, after V lost 0 bases and J lost 7 bases. CDR3 region: CASSQDLSLAGGNEQFF. CDR3 coding DNA: TGTGCCAGCAGCCAAGATCTTAGCCTAGCGGGAGGGAATGAGCAGTTCTTC.

CDR3 in amino acids: CASSYLTQGTEAFF. The CDR3 nucleotides are TGTGCCAGCAGCTACCTGACCCAGGGCACTGAAGCTTTCTTT. The chain couples TRBV7-6 to TRBJ1-1; D might be TRBD1 (5 bases). The CDR3 is made up of 14 amino acids. V lost 4 bases, J lost 4 bases, and 13 bases lay in between. Germline V gene sequence: CDR1 SGHVS, CDR2 FNYEAQ.

This clonotype showed up many times. The chain is built from TRBV30 and TRBJ2-1; D unresolved. V was shortened by 2 bases and J by 3 bases, with 11 bases between the two germline ends. The CDR3 sequence is 14 residues long. The germline V gene encodes CDR1 GTSNPN and CDR2 SVGIG (reference sequence). The CDR3 nucleotides are TGTGCCTGGAGTATCCTAAGTGGCTACAATGAGCAGTTCTTC. Protein sequence: CAWSILSGYNEQFF.

This clonotype has ten or more counts. The chain combines TRBV30 with TRBJ2-3; D gene uncertain. Germline CDR1 reads GTSNPN; CDR2 reads SVGIG (reference sequence). The CDR3 has 13 residues. The germline V and J ends were trimmed by 3 bases and 0 bases, with 7 bases remaining between them. This chain's CDR3 is CAWRETSTDTQYF. Written as DNA, the CDR3 is TGTGCCTGGAGGGAAACTAGCACAGATACGCAGTATTTT.

This clonotype was counted many times. This chain joins TRBV4-3 and TRBJ2-3, with 9 bases aligning to TRBD1. CDR3 length: 16 amino acids. V lost 4 bases, J lost 3 bases, and 8 bases stayed unmatched. Germline V CDR1 and CDR2: LGHNA, YSLEER. This chain's CDR3 is CASSRPDRGGTDTQYF. The DNA for the CDR3 is TGCGCCAGCAGCCGCCCGGACAGGGGAGGGACAGATACGCAGTATTTT.